This T cell receptor (beta chain) comes out of a study of blood T cell repertoires in COVID-19. About the study: Acute and convalescent COVID-19 specimens originated in the United States, Italy and Spain. The analysed material was cDNA or gDNA that came from T cells, B-cell-depleted T cells, or PBMCs.

Methods used by the authors: Amplification of reference gene primers provided the estimated nucleated cell counts. Produced via immunoSEQ multiplex PCR; TCRdb's table is partial and in-frame only. Clone size and the V and J calls come from that table; the DNA yielded D and trimming. Among 100,000 to 150,000 clones listed, approximately 81% were seen once. Germline V gene data show CDR1 as SEHNR and CDR2 as FQNEAQ (reference sequence). Trimming left V 3 bases short and J 11 bases short, with 25 bases between. The CDR3 extends over 16 amino acids. Sequencing was performed on peripheral blood. This sequence was found in a man between 60 and 70 years old with acute or convalescent COVID-19. The chain carries TRBV7-9 and TRBJ1-1; D unresolved. CDR3 region: CASSFTQVRFGLSAFF. CDR3 nucleotide sequence: TGTGCCAGCAGCTTTACTCAGGTCCGGTTTGGGTTGTCGGCTTTCTTT.